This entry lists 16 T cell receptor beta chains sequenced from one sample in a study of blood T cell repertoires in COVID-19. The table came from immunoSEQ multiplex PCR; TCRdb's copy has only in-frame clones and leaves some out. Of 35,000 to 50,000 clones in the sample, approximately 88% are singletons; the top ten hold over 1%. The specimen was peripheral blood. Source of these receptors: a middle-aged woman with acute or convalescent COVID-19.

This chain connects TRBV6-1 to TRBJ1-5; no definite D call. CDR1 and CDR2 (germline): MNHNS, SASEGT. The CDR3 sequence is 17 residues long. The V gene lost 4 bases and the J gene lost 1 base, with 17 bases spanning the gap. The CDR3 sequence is CASSGIRSANSNQPQHF. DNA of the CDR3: TGTGCCAGCAGTGGAATCAGGTCAGCTAACAGCAATCAGCCCCAGCATTTT.

The CDR3 DNA sequence: TGTGCCAGCAGCGCAGAAGGGGGAGCGACCCAGTACTTC. Translation gives CASSAEGGATQYF. The rearrangement uses TRBV7-8 and TRBJ2-5, with a possible D match to TRBD1 (6 bases). The CDR3 totals 13 residues. With 5 bases removed from V and 7 bases from J, the gap between germline ends came to 14 bases. Germline CDR1 SGHVS, CDR2 FQNEAQ.

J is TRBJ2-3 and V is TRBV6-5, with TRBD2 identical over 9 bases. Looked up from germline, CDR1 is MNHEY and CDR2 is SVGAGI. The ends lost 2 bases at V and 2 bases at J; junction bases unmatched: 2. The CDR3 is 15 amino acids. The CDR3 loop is CASSYAGGNTDTQYF. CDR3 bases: TGTGCCAGCAGTTACGCGGGGGGGAACACAGATACGCAGTATTTT.

The CDR3 loop is CASSLRDRGRTEAFF. CDR3 coding DNA: TGTGCCAGCAGCTTAAGGGACAGGGGACGTACTGAAGCTTTCTTT. The chain is built from TRBV7-9 and TRBJ1-1; 10 positions agree with TRBD1. Germline V gene sequence: CDR1 SEHNR, CDR2 FQNEAQ (reference sequence). CDR3 size: 15 residues. Trimming removed 2 bases from V and 5 bases from J; junction bases left unmatched: 5.

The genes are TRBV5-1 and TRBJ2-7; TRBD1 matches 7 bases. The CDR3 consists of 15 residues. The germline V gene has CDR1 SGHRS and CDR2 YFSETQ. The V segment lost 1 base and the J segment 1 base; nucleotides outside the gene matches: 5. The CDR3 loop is CASSLLGQSSYEQYF. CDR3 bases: TGCGCCAGCAGCTTGCTGGGACAGAGTTCCTACGAGCAGTACTTC.

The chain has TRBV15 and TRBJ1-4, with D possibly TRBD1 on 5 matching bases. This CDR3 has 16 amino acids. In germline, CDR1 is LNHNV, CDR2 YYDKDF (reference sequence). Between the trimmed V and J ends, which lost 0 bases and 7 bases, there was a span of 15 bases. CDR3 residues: CATSRERQGYGEKLFF. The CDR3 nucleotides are TGTGCCACCAGCAGAGAACGGCAGGGATACGGTGAAAAACTGTTTTTT.

Here the CDR3 reads CASPPGTRAYNEQFF. The CDR3 nucleotides are TGTGCCAGCCCCCCCGGGACACGGGCCTACAATGAGCAGTTCTTC. V usage is TRBV6-5 and J usage is TRBJ2-1, with D perhaps TRBD1 (6 bases). V was clipped by 8 bases and J by 2 bases, with 16 bases between them. CDR1 and CDR2 from the germline V gene are MNHEY and SVGAGI. This CDR3 contains 15 residues.

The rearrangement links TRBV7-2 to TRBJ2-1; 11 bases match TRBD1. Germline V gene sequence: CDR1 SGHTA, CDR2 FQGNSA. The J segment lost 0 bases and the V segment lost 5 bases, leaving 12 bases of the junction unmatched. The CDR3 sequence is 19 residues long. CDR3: CASSPGGSGQGASYNEQFF. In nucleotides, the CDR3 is TGTGCCAGCAGCCCAGGCGGGTCTGGACAGGGGGCCTCCTACAATGAGCAGTTCTTC.

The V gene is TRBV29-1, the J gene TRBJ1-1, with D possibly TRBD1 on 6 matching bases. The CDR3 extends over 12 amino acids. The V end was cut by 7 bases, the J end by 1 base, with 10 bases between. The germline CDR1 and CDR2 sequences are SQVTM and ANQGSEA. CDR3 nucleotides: TGCAGCGGGGGGACACCGAACACTGAAGCTTTCTTT. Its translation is CSGGTPNTEAFF.

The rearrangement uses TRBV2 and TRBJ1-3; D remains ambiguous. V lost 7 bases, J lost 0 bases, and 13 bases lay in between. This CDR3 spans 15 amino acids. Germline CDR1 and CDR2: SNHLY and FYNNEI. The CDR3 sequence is CASTVGVPSGNTIYF. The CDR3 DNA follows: TGTGCCAGCACAGTCGGGGTACCCTCTGGAAACACCATATATTTT.

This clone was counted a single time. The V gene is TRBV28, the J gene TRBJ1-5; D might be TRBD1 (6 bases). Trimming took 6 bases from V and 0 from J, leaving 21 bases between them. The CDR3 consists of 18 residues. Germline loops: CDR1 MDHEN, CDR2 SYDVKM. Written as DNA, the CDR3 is TGTGCCAGCAGACCCAACAATCTCAGGGACATTAGCAATCAGCCCCAGCATTTT. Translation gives CASRPNNLRDISNQPQHF. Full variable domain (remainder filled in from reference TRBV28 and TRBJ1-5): DVKVTQSSRYLVKRTGEKVFLECVQDMDHENMFWYRQDPGLGLRLIYFSYDVKMKEKGDIPEGYSVSREKKERFSLILESASTNQTSMYLCASRPNNLRDISNQPQHFGDGTRLSIL.

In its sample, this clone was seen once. Written as DNA, the CDR3 is TGTGCCATCAGGGGGACAGGGATCAACTATGGCTACACCTTC. Its protein is CAIRGTGINYGYTF. The chain carries TRBV10-3 and TRBJ1-2; 9 bases map to TRBD1. This CDR3 has 14 residues. The V and J ends lost 6 bases and 2 bases, in that order; junction bases with no gene match: 4. CDR1 ENHRY and CDR2 SYGVKD come from the germline V gene.

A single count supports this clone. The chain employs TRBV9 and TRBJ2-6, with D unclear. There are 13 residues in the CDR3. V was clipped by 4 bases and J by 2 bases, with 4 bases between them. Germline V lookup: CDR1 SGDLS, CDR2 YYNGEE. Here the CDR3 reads CASSPAGANVLTF. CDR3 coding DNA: TGTGCCAGCAGCCCTGCTGGGGCCAACGTCCTGACTTTC.

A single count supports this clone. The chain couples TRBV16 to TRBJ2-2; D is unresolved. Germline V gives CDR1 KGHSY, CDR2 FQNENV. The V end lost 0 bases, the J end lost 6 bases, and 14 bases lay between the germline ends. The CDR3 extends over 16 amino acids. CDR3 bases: TGTGCCAGCAGCCAATCGAGTCGGCTAGTTGCCGGGGAGCTGTTTTTT. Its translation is CASSQSSRLVAGELFF.

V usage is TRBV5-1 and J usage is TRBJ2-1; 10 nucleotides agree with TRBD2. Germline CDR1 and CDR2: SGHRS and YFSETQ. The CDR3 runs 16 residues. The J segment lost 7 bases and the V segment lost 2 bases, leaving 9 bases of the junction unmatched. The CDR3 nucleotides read TGCGCCAGCAGCTTCGCTAGCGGGAGTCCCCGGAATGAGCAGTTCTTC. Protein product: CASSFASGSPRNEQFF.

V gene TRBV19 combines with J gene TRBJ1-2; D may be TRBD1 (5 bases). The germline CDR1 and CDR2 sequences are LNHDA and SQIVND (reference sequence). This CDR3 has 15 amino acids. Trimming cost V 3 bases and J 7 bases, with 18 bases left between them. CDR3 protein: CASSMYLREETGYTF. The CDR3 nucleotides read TGTGCCAGTAGTATGTACCTCAGGGAGGAGACTGGCTACACCTTC.